This entry is about one T cell receptor (beta chain). Its antigen is as yet unknown. Measured with immunoSEQ multiplex PCR; TCRdb has only the in-frame clones, and not every one. The table includes 330,000 or so clones, about 64% detected once. The data were taken from a study of cytotoxic CD8 clonotypes in ibrutinib-treated CLL. The study, taken as a whole, reports: At baseline, clonality was higher than in age-matched healthy donors and correlated with CD8+ counts.

The CDR3 sequence is 14 residues long. With 5 bases clipped from V and 5 bases from J, the junction kept 6 bases outside the gene matches. Germline V gene lookup returns CDR1 MDHEN and CDR2 SYDVKM. Genomic DNA for TCR beta libraries, around 2.1 micrograms, came from cryopreserved PBMCs. The starting material was PBMCs, obtained after 36 months of ibrutinib treatment. This sequence originates from a human donor with chronic lymphocytic leukemia. The chain joins TRBV28 to TRBJ1-5; 7 nucleotides align to TRBD1. The CDR3 bases are TGTGCCAGCAGTCCCCGGACAGGCTATCAGCCCCAGCATTTT. This codes for CASSPRTGYQPQHF. Based on the CDR3 plus reference TRBV28 and TRBJ1-5, the full variable domain is DVKVTQSSRYLVKRTGEKVFLECVQDMDHENMFWYRQDPGLGLRLIYFSYDVKMKEKGDIPEGYSVSREKKERFSLILESASTNQTSMYLCASSPRTGYQPQHFGDGTRLSIL.